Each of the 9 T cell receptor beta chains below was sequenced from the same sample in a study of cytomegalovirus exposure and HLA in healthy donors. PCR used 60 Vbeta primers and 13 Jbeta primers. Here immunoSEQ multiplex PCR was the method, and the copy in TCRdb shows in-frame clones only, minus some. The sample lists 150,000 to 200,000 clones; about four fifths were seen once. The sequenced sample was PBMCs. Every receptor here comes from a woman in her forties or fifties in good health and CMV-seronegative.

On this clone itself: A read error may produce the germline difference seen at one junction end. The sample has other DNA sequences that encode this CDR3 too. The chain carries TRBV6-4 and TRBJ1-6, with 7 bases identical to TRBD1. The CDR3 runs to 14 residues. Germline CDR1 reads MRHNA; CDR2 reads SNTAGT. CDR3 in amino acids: CASSTGTANSPLHF. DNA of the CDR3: TGTGCCAGCAGTACCGGGACAGCCAATTCCCCCCTCCACTTT.

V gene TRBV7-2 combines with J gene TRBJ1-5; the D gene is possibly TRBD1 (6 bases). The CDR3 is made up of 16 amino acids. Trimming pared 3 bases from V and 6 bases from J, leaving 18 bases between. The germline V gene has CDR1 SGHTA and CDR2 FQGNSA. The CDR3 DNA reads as TGTGCCAGCAGCTTCGCCGGTCAGGGGAGGGCTCAGCCCCAGCATTTT. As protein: CASSFAGQGRAQPQHF.

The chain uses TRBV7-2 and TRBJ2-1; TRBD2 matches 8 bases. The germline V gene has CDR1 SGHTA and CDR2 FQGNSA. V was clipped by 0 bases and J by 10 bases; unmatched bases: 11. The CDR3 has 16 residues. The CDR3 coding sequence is TGTGCCAGCAGCTTAGCACTAGCGGAGTCGCGGGGGGAGCAGTTCTTC. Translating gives CASSLALAESRGEQFF. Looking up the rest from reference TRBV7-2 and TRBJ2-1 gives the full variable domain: GAGVSQSPSNKVTEKGKDVELRCDPISGHTALYWYRQSLGQGLEFLIYFQGNSAPDKSGLPSDRFSAERTGGSVSTLTIQRTQQEDSAVYLCASSLALAESRGEQFFGPGTRLTVL.

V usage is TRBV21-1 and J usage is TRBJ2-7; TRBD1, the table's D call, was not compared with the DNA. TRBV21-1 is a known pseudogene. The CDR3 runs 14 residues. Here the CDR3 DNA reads TGTGCCAGCAGCAAAGACAGGCGGACCTACGAGCAGTACTTC. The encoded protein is CASSKDRRTYEQYF.

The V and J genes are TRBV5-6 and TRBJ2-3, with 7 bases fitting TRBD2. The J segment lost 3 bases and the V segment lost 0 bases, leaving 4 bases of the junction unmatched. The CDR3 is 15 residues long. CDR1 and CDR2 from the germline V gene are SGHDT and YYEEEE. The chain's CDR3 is CASSLGAGDTDTQYF. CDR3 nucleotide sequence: TGTGCCAGCAGCTTGGGGGCGGGGGATACAGATACGCAGTATTTT.

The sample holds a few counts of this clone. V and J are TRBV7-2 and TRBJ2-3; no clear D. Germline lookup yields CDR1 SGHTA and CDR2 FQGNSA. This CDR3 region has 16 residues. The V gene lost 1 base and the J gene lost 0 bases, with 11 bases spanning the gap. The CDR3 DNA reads TGTGCCAGCAGCTTAGGTAGACACCTCAGCACAGATACGCAGTATTTT. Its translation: CASSLGRHLSTDTQYF.

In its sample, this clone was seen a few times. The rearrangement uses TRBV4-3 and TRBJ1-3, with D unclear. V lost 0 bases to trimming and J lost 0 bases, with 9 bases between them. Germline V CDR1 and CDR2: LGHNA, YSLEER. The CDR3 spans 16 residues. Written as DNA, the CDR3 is TGCGCCAGCAGCCAAGACGCTGCACACTCTGGAAACACCATATATTTT. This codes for CASSQDAAHSGNTIYF.

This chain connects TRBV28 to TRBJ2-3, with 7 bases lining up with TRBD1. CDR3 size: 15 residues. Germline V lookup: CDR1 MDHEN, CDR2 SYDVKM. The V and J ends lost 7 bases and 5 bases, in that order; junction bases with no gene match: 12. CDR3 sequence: CASTGGQFLGDTQYF. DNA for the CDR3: TGTGCCAGCACAGGGGGACAGTTCTTAGGAGATACGCAGTATTTT. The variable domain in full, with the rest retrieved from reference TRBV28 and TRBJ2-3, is DVKVTQSSRYLVKRTGEKVFLECVQDMDHENMFWYRQDPGLGLRLIYFSYDVKMKEKGDIPEGYSVSREKKERFSLILESASTNQTSMYLCASTGGQFLGDTQYFGPGTRLTVL.

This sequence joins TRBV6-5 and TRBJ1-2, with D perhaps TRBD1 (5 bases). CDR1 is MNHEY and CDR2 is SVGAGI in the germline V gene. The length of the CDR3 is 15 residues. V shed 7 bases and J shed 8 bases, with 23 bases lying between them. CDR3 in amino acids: CASNIKHGGLGGYTF. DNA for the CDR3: TGTGCCAGCAATATAAAACACGGGGGTCTGGGGGGCTACACCTTC.